The rows below give T cell receptor beta chains drawn from one sample of a study of shared clonotypes between healthy human individuals. Generated by immunoSEQ multiplex PCR, the TCRdb table keeps only in-frame clones and is missing some. The profile shows fewer than 1.6 million clones, approximately 98.5% of them singletons. Input material: naive CD4+ T cells sorted from blood. All receptors derive from a man under 40 in good health. CDR3s include the opening cysteine and the closing phenylalanine or tryptophan. A D gene is named only where the DNA matches it firmly. Expanded clones are given a class, and other clones once, few, many or no size at all.

D	V	size	J	CDR3	DNA
.	TRBV4-1	.	TRBJ2-3	CASSQEIRGSRGTDTQYF	TGCGCCAGCAGCCAAGAAATTAGGGGGAGCCGTGGCACAGATACGCAGTATTTT
.	TRBV7-9	.	TRBJ2-3	CASSLFSVPTDTQYF	TGTGCCAGCAGCCTTTTCTCCGTTCCAACAGATACGCAGTATTTT
TRBD2	TRBV7-6	.	TRBJ2-2	CASSPSGNTGELFF	TGTGCCAGCAGCCCTAGCGGGAACACCGGGGAGCTGTTTTTT
TRBD1	TRBV28	.	TRBJ1-1	CASTNSGTGNTEAFF	TGTGCCAGCACCAATTCCGGGACAGGGAACACTGAAGCTTTCTTT
.	TRBV7-3	once	TRBJ2-1	CASSLKIGELGSYNEQFF	TGTGCCAGCAGCTTAAAGATTGGGGAACTGGGCTCCTACAATGAGCAGTTCTTC
TRBD2	TRBV28	.	TRBJ2-1	CASSPLGLAGNNEQFF	TGTGCCAGCAGTCCTCTTGGACTAGCGGGGAACAATGAGCAGTTCTTC
.	TRBV6-6	.	TRBJ2-1	CASSYPGSYNEQFF	TGTGCCAGCAGTTACCCAGGCTCCTACAATGAGCAGTTCTTC
.	TRBV5-1	.	TRBJ2-3	CASSLAPGARDTQYF	TGCGCCAGCAGCTTGGCCCCAGGAGCCAGAGATACGCAGTATTTT
TRBD2	TRBV5-4	.	TRBJ2-7	CASSPKGLAGDPRYEQYF	TGTGCCAGCAGCCCGAAGGGACTAGCGGGAGATCCTCGGTACGAGCAGTACTTC
TRBD2	TRBV15	.	TRBJ2-3	CATSFREGGADTQYF	TGTGCCACCAGCTTTCGGGAGGGCGGGGCAGATACGCAGTATTTT
.	TRBV11-2	.	TRBJ2-5	CASSPGRGRATRETQYF	TGTGCCAGCAGCCCAGGCAGGGGGAGGGCGACGCGGGAGACCCAGTACTTC
.	TRBV5-4	.	TRBJ2-6	CASSLGGTGANVLTF	TGTGCCAGCAGCTTGGGAGGGACTGGGGCCAACGTCCTGACTTTC
.	TRBV7-2	.	TRBJ2-3	CASSLAGGVDTQYF	TGTGCCAGCAGCTTAGCGGGAGGCGTAGATACGCAGTATTTT
.	TRBV6-1	.	TRBJ1-1	CASSEALATATEAFF	TGTGCCAGCAGTGAAGCGCTTGCAACGGCGACTGAAGCTTTCTTT